This record covers a single T cell receptor (beta chain). This sample was taken from a study of T-cell reconstitution after alpha-beta-depleted transplantation in children. Unique molecular identifiers were used to barcode this TCRbeta library. MiXCR, run by TCRdb on the PCR reads, gives a single entry per CDR3 protein. The profile covers some 240,000 distinct CDR3 sequences, with 12% appearing a single time and around 2.5% taken by the ten largest. This sequence was found in a human donor who donated a stem cell graft to a child with acute lymphoblastic leukemia. Sequenced here: PBMCs from the stem cell graft donor, sampled from the stem cell graft.

The CDR3 coding sequence is TGTGCCAGCAGCTTAGATGGGGCTAGTGGGCCACGCTCCTACAATGAGCAGTTCTTC. Translated, it gives CASSLDGASGPRSYNEQFF. The rearrangement uses TRBV11-2 and TRBJ2-1, with D perhaps TRBD1 (5 bases). V shed 0 bases and J shed 0 bases, with 18 bases lying between them. CDR3 length: 19 amino acids. CDR1 is SGHAT and CDR2 is FQNNGV in the germline V gene.